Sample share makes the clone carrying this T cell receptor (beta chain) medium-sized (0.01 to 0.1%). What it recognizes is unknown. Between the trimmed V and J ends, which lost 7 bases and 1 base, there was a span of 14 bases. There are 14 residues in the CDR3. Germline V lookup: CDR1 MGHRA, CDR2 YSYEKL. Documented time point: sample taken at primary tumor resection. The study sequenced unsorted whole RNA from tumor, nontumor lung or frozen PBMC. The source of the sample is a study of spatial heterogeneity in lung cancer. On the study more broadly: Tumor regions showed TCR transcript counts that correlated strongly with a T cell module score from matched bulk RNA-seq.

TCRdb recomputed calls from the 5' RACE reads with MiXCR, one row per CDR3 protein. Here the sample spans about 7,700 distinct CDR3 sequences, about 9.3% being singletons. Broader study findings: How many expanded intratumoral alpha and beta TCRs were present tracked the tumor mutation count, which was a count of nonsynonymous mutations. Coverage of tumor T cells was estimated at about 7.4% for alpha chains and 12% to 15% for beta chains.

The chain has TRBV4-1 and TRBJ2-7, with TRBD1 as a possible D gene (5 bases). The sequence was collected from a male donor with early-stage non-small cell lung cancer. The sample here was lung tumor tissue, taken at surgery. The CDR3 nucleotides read TGCGCCAGCACCTTGGGCCAGGGTTCCTACGAGCAGTACTTC. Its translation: CASTLGQGSYEQYF.